Given below is one TCR beta chain in context. This sample was included in a study of blood T cell repertoires in COVID-19. Authors' processing steps: Nucleated cell counts were estimated from reference gene primer amplification. The protocol was immunoSEQ multiplex PCR, while the TCRdb copy is restricted to in-frame clones and leaves out a portion. The V and J calls and clone size come from that table; D and trimming were worked out from the DNA. The table has around 400,000 clones, roughly 90% seen once. V gave up 6 bases and J gave up 0 bases, with 12 bases separating them. The CDR3 covers 14 residues. Per germline, CDR1 MNHNS and CDR2 SASEGT.

The sequence was obtained from a man aged 35-49 years with acute or convalescent COVID-19. The material sequenced was peripheral blood. The J gene is TRBJ2-7, the V gene TRBV6-1, with D possibly TRBD2 on 6 matching bases. The CDR3 spells CASSSGTRSYEQYF. The CDR3 coding sequence is TGTGCCAGCAGCTCCGGGACTCGCTCCTACGAGCAGTACTTC.